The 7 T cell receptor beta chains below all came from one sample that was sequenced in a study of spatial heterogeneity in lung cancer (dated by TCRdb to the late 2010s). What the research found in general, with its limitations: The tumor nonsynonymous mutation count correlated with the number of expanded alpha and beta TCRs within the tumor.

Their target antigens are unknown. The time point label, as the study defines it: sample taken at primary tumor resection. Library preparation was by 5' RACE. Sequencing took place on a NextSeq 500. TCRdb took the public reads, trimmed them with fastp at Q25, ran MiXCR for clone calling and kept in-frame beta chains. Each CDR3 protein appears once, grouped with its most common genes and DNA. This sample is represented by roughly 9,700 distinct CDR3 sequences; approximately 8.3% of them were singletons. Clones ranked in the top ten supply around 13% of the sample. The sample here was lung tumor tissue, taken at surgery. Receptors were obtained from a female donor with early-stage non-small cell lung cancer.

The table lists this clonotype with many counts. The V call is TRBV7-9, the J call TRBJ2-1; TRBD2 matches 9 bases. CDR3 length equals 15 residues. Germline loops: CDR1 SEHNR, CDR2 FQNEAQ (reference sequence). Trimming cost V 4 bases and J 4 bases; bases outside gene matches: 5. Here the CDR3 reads CASSSTSGLYNEQFF. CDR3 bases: TGTGCCAGCAGCTCGACTAGCGGACTATACAATGAGCAGTTCTTC.

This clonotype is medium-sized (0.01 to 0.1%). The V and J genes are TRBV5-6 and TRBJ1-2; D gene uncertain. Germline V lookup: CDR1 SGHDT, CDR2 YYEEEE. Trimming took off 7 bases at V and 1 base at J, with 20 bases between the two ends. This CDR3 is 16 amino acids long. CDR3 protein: CASLDGRGILNYGYTF. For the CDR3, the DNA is TGTGCCAGCTTGGACGGGCGGGGTATTCTTAACTATGGCTACACCTTC.

CDR3 sequence reads: CALRGRVGEQYF. The CDR3 DNA follows: TGTGCCCTTAGAGGCAGGGTGGGCGAGCAGTACTTC. The gene calls are TRBV28 and TRBJ2-7; maybe TRBD1 (5 bases). This CDR3 is 12 amino acids long. The germline CDR1 and CDR2 sequences are MDHEN and SYDVKM. Between the trimmed V and J ends, which lost 11 bases and 6 bases, there was a span of 17 bases. The variable domain in full, with the rest retrieved from reference TRBV28 and TRBJ2-7, is DVKVTQSSRYLVKRTGEKVFLECVQDMDHENMFWYRQDPGLGLRLIYFSYDVKMKEKGDIPEGYSVSREKKERFSLILESASTNQTSMYLCALRGRVGEQYFGPGTRLTVT.

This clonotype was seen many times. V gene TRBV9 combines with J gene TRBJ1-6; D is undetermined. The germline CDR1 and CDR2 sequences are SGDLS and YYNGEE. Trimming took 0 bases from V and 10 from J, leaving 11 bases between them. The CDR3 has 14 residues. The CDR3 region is CASSVAMGWSPLHF. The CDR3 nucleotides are TGTGCCAGCAGCGTAGCTATGGGGTGGTCACCCCTCCACTTT.

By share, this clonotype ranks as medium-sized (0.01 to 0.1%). CDR3 DNA: TGCGCCAGCAGCTCGTTACCCACCACTGAAGCTTTCTTT. It is translated as CASSSLPTTEAFF. V is TRBV5-1 and J is TRBJ1-1; D gene ambiguous. Looked up from germline, CDR1 is SGHRS and CDR2 is YFSETQ. V lost 3 bases and J 4 bases, leaving 10 bases between the germline ends. This CDR3 has 13 amino acids.

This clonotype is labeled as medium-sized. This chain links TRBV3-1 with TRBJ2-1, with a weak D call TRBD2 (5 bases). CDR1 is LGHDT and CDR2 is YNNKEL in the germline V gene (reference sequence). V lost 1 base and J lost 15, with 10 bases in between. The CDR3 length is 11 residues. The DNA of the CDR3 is TGTGCCAGCAGCCAAGGTCGAGAGGGGTTCTTC. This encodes CASSQGREGFF.

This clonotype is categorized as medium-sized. CDR3 DNA sequence: TGCAGTGCCAGACAGGGATACGAGCAGTACTTC. As protein: CSARQGYEQYF. The J gene is TRBJ2-7, the V gene TRBV20-1; 7 nucleotides align to TRBD1. Germline CDR1 reads DFQATT; CDR2 reads SNEGSKA (reference sequence). Trimming at V came to 6 bases and at J to 4 bases, leaving 3 bases not matched to a gene. The CDR3 length is 11 residues.